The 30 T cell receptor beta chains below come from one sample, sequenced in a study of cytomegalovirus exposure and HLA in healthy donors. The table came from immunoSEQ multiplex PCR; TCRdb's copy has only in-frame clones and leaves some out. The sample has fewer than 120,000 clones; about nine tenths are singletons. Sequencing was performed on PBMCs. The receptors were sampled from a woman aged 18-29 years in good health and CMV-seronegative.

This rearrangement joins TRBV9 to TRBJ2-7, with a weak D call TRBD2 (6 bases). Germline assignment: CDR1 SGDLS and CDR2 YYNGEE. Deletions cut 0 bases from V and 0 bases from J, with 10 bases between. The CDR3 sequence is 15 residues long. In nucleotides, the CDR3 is TGTGCCAGCAGCGTAGCGGGGGTTTCCTCCTACGAGCAGTACTTC. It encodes CASSVAGVSSYEQYF.

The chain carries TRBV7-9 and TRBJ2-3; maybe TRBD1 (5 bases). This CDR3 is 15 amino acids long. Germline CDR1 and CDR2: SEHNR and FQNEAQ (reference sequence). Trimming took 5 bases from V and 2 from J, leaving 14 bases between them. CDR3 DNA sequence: TGTGCCAGCAGCAGTAGGGGCACGTCCACAGATACGCAGTATTTT. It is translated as CASSSRGTSTDTQYF.

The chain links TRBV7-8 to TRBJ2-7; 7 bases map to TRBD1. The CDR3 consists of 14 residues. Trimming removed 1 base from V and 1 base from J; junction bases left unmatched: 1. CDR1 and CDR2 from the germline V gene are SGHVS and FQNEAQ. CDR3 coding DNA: TGTGCCAGCAGCTTAGAGGGACAGTCCTACGAGCAGTACTTC. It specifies CASSLEGQSYEQYF.

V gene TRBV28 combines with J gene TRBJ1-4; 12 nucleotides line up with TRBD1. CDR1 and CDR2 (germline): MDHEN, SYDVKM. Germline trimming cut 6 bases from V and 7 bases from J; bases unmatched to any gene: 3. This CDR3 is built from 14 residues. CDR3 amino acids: CASRGQGASEKLFF. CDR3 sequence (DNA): TGTGCCAGCAGGGGACAGGGGGCGAGTGAAAAACTGTTTTTT.

This CDR3 is CASSFGGPNTGELFF. In nucleotides, the CDR3 is TGCGCCAGCAGCTTCGGGGGGCCTAACACCGGGGAGCTGTTTTTT. The chain recombines TRBV5-1 with TRBJ2-2; D might be TRBD2 (7 bases). The CDR3 has 15 amino acids. Germline CDR1 reads SGHRS; CDR2 reads YFSETQ. The germline V and J ends were trimmed by 2 bases and 2 bases, with 10 bases remaining between them.

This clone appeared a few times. The CDR3 DNA follows: TGTGCCAGCAGTGCCCTACAGGGTTTCTACGAGCAGTACTTC. Translated: CASSALQGFYEQYF. The chain links TRBV25-1 to TRBJ2-7, with D perhaps matching TRBD1 (6 bases). The CDR3 runs to 14 residues. The ends were cut back, 4 bases at V and 3 bases at J, with 13 bases in the middle. The germline V gene has CDR1 MGHDK and CDR2 SYGVNS.

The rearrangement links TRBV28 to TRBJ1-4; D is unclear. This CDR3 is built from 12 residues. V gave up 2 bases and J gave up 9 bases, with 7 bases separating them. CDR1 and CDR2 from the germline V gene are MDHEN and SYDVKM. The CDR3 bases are TGTGCCAGCAGTTTACCAATCCAAAAACTGTTTTTT. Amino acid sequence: CASSLPIQKLFF.

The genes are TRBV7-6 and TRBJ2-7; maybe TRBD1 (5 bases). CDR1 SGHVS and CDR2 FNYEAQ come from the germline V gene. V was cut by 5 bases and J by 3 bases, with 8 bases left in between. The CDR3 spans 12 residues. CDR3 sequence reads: CASSLTGYEQYF. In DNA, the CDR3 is TGTGCCAGCAGCCTTACAGGCTACGAGCAGTACTTC.

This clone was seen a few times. In DNA form, the CDR3 reads TGCGCCAGCAGGTGGGGGGACGATCAGCCCCAGCATTTT. This encodes CASRWGDDQPQHF. This chain connects TRBV5-1 to TRBJ1-5; a weak D match, TRBD1 (5 bases). The ends were cut back, 5 bases at V and 5 bases at J, with 11 bases in the middle. Germline V gene lookup returns CDR1 SGHRS and CDR2 YFSETQ. The CDR3 has 13 amino acids.

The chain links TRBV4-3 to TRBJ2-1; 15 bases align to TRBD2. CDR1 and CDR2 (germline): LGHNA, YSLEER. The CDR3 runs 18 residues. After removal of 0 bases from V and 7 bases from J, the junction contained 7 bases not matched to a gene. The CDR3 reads CASSQDRTSGRAGNEQFF. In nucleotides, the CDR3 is TGCGCCAGCAGCCAAGATCGGACTAGCGGGAGGGCCGGGAATGAGCAGTTCTTC.

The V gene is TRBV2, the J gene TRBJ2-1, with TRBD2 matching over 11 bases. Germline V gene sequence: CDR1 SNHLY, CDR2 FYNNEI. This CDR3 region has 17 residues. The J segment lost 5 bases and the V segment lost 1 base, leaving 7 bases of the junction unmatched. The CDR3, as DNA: TGTGCCAGCAGTGAAGTTTCGGGACTAGCGGTTAACAATGAGCAGTTCTTC. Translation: CASSEVSGLAVNNEQFF.

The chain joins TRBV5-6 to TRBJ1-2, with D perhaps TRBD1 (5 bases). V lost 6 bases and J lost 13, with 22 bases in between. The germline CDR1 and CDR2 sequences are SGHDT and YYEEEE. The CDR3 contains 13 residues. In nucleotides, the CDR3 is TGTGCCAGCACCCCAGACAGACGAACAAGAGGCACCTTC. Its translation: CASTPDRRTRGTF.

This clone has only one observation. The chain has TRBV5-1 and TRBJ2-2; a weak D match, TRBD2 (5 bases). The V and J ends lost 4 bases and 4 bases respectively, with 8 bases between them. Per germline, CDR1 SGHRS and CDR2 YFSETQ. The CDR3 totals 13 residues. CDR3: CASSPGSTGELFF. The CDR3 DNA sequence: TGCGCCAGCAGCCCGGGAAGCACCGGGGAGCTGTTTTTT.

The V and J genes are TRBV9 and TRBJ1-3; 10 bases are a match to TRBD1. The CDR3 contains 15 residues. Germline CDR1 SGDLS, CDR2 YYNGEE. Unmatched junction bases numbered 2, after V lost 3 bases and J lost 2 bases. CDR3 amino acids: CASSEGTGAGNTIYF. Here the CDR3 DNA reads TGTGCCAGCAGCGAGGGGACAGGGGCTGGAAACACCATATATTTT.

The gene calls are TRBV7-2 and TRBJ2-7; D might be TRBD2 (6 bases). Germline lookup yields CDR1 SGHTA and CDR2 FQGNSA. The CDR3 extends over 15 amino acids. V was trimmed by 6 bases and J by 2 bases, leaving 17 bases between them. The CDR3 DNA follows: TGTGCCAGCAGACCCGGGGGAAGCCGGCCCTACGAGCAGTACTTC. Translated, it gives CASRPGGSRPYEQYF.

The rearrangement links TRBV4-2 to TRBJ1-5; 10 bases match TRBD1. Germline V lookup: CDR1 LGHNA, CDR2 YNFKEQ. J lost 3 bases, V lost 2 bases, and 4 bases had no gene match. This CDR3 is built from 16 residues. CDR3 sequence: CASSQSGQGHNQPQHF. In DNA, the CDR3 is TGTGCCAGCAGCCAATCGGGACAGGGGCACAATCAGCCCCAGCATTTT.

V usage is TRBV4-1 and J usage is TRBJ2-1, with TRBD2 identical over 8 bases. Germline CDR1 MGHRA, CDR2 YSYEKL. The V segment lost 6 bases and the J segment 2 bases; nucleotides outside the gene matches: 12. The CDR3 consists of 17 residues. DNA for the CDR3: TGCGCCAGCAGTCAGCGGGAGCAATCTAATGCCTACAATGAGCAGTTCTTC. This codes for CASSQREQSNAYNEQFF.

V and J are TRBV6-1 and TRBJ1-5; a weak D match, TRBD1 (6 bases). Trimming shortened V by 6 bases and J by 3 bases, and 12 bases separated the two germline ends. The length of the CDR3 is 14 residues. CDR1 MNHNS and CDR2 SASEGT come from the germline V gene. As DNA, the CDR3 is TGTGCCAGCAGGAGGGGGGGTTACAATCAGCCCCAGCATTTT. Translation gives CASRRGGYNQPQHF.

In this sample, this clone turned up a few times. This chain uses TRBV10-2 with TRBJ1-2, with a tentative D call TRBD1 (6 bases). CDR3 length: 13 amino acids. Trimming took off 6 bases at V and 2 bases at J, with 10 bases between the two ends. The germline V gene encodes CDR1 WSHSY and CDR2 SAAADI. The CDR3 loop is CASRETGNYGYTF. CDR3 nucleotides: TGCGCCAGCAGGGAGACAGGAAACTATGGCTACACCTTC.

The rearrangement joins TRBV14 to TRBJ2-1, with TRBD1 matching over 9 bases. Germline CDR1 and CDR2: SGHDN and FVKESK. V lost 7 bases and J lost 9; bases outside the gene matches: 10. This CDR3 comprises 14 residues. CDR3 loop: CASTLGQGNGEQFF. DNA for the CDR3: TGTGCCAGCACCCTGGGACAGGGCAATGGTGAGCAGTTCTTC.

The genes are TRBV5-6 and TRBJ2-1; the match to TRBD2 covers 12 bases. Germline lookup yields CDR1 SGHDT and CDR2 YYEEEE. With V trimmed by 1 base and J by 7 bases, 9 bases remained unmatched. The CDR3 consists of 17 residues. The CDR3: CASSLYRTSGTSNEQFF. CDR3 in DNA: TGTGCCAGCAGCTTGTATAGGACTAGCGGGACGTCGAATGAGCAGTTCTTC.

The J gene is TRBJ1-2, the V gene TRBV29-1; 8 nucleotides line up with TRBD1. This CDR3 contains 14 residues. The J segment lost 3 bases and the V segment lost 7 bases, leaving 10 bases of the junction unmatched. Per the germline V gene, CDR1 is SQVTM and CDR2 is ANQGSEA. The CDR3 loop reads CSANDRGSDYGYTF. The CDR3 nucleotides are TGCAGCGCCAACGACAGGGGAAGTGACTATGGCTACACCTTC.

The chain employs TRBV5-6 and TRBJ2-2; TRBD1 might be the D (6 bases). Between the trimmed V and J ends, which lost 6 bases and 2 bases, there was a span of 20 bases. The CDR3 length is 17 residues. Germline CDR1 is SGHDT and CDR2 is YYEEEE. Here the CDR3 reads CASNLHTGSHNTGELFF. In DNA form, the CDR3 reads TGTGCCAGCAACCTACACACAGGGTCCCATAACACCGGGGAGCTGTTTTTT.

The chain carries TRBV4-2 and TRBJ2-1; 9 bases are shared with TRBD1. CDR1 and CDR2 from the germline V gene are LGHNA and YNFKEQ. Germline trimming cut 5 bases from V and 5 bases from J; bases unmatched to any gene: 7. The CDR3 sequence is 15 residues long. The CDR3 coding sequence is TGTGCCAGCAGCGCGGGACAGGGAGGGGACAATGAGCAGTTCTTC. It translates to CASSAGQGGDNEQFF.

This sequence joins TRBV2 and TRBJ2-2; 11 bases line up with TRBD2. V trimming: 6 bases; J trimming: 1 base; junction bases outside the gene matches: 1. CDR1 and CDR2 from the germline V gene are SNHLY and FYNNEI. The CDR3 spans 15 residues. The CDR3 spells CASSGLAGNTGELFF. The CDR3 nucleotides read TGTGCCAGCAGCGGACTAGCGGGGAACACCGGGGAGCTGTTTTTT.

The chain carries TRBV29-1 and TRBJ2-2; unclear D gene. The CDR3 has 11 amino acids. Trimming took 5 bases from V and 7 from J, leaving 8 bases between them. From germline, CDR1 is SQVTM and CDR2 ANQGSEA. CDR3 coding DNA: TGCAGCGTTCTATCTGGCGGGGAGCTGTTTTTT. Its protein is CSVLSGGELFF.

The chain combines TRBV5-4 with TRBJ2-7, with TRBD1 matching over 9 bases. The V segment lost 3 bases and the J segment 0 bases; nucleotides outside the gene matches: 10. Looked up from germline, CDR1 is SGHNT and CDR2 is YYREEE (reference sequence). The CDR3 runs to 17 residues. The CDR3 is CASSSTGGGLSSYEQYF. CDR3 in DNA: TGTGCCAGCAGCTCAACAGGGGGCGGACTAAGCTCCTACGAGCAGTACTTC.

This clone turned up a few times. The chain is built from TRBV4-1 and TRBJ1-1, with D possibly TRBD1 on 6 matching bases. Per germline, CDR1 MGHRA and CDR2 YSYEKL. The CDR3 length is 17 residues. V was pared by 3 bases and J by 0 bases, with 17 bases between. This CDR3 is CASSHAGGRAMNTEAFF. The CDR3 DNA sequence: TGCGCCAGCAGCCACGCGGGGGGCAGGGCGATGAACACTGAAGCTTTCTTT.

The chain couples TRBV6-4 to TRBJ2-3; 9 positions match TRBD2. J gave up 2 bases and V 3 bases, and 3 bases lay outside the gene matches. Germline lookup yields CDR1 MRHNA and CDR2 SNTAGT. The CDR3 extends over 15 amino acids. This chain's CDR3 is CASSELAGATDTQYF. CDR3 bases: TGTGCCAGCAGTGAATTAGCGGGGGCCACAGATACGCAGTATTTT.

The CDR3 loop reads CASSLASTQGHYGYTF. The CDR3 DNA reads TGCGCCAGCAGCTTGGCATCTACTCAGGGGCACTATGGCTACACCTTC. The V call is TRBV5-1, the J call TRBJ1-2; the D gene is possibly TRBD1 (6 bases). V was shortened by 0 bases and J by 3 bases, with 15 bases between the two germline ends. The germline gives CDR1 SGHRS, CDR2 YFSETQ. This CDR3 region has 16 residues.